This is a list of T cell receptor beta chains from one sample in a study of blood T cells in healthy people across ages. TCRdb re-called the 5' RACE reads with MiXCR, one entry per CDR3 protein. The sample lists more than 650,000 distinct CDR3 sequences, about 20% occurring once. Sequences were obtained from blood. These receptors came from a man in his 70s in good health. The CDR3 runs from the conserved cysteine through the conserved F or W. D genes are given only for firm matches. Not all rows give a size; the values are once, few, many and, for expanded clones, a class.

TGTGCCAGCAGCTTCAGATCTAGCAGGTCACATGCGGATACGCAGTATTTT CASSFRSSRSHADTQYF TRBJ2-3 NA few TRBV7-2
TGCAGTGCTAGAGAGGTTGGAACTGAAGCTTTCTTT CSAREVGTEAFF TRBJ1-1 NA few TRBV20-1
TGTGCCAGCAGCTTATTCCTCATAGCGAATCAAGAGACCCAGTACTTC CASSLFLIANQETQYF TRBJ2-5 NA NA TRBV3-1
TGTGCCAGCAGCCGGACTAAGGGGGATGAGCAGTTCTTC CASSRTKGDEQFF TRBJ2-1 NA NA TRBV3-1
TGTGCCAGCAGGCCCAGACAGGGGTATAGCAATCAGCCCCAGCATTTT CASRPRQGYSNQPQHF TRBJ1-5 TRBD1 NA TRBV12-3/TRBV12-4
TGTGCCAGCAGCTTAGTGGGCCCTTATCAGCCCCAGCATTTT CASSLVGPYQPQHF TRBJ1-5 NA NA TRBV7-2
TGCGCCAGCTTCTCCCCCGAGACAGGGGGCCCCTACGAGCAGTACTTC CASFSPETGGPYEQYF TRBJ2-7 TRBD1 NA TRBV5-1
TGTGCCACCAGTGGTCGGATAGCGGGAGAAGTGGATACGCAGTATTTT CATSGRIAGEVDTQYF TRBJ2-3 TRBD2 few TRBV24-1
TGCAGCGTTTCAAGGGGGGCCCAAGAGACCCAGTACTTC CSVSRGAQETQYF TRBJ2-5 NA many TRBV29-1
TGTGCCAGCAGTTACTCAGAGCGTGGAAATGAAAAACTGTTTTTT CASSYSERGNEKLFF TRBJ1-4 NA NA TRBV12-3/TRBV12-4
TGTGCCAGCAGCCGGATAAGTAGGAGCTCTGGAAACACCATATATTTT CASSRISRSSGNTIYF TRBJ1-3 NA NA TRBV6-1
TGCAGTGCGATGTTCCCTGGAAACACCATATATTTT CSAMFPGNTIYF TRBJ1-3 NA few TRBV20-1
TGTGCCAGCAGCCCGGAGTGGGGGGCTTGTTTGCAGCCCCAGCATTTT CASSPEWGACLQPQHF TRBJ1-5 NA few TRBV7-7
TGTGCCAGCGGGGACCCCGCTAGGGAGCAGTTCTTC CASGDPAREQFF TRBJ2-1 NA few TRBV6-1
TGTGCCAGCTCCGGGGTGACCCAGAGCAATCAGCCCCAGCATTTT CASSGVTQSNQPQHF TRBJ1-5 NA NA TRBV2
TGCAGTGCTAGACCACGAGGCGGCAGGGGGTCAGATACGCAGTATTTT CSARPRGGRGSDTQYF TRBJ2-3 TRBD1 NA TRBV20-1
TGTGCCAGCAGCTTACGGGCAGGTGGAAACACCATATATTTT CASSLRAGGNTIYF TRBJ1-3 NA few TRBV11-2
TGTGCCAGCAGGACCGACAGGGGCTTTTTGAGCGAGCAGTACTTC CASRTDRGFLSEQYF TRBJ2-7 TRBD1 few TRBV6-5
TGTGCCACCGAGGGGGACTTCTCCTACGAGCAGTACTTC CATEGDFSYEQYF TRBJ2-7 NA NA TRBV28
TGCGCCAGCAGACTGGAGGGAAGCACAGATACGCAGTATTTT CASRLEGSTDTQYF TRBJ2-3 NA few TRBV5-1
TGTGCCAGCAGTCCTCCCGGCGGTTCGAGCTCCTACAATGAGCAGTTCTTC CASSPPGGSSSYNEQFF TRBJ2-1 NA NA TRBV13
TGCGCCAGCAGACAAAGCAGGGTGGCAGATACGCAGTATTTT CASRQSRVADTQYF TRBJ2-3 NA NA TRBV4-3
TGCGCCAGCAGCCAAGTGGAACTTCAAGAGACCCAGTACTTC CASSQVELQETQYF TRBJ2-5 NA few TRBV4-1
TGCAGTGCTCCTCGCGTGGACGGGGGTGGGGATACGCAGTATTTT CSAPRVDGGGDTQYF TRBJ2-3 NA few TRBV20-1
TGTGCCAGCAGTCCGCGTAGGCCGGACACCGGGGAGCTGTTTTTT CASSPRRPDTGELFF TRBJ2-2 NA NA TRBV12-3/TRBV12-4
TGTGCCCAGCATGCCTGGGCTAGTCAGGAGATCAATGAGCAGTTCTTC CAQHAWASQEINEQFF TRBJ2-1 NA NA TRBV6-2/TRBV6-3
TGCAGCGTTGAGCGTCAGCGGGGGGGAGTCTCCTACAATGAGCAGTTCTTC CSVERQRGGVSYNEQFF TRBJ2-1 TRBD2 few TRBV29-1
TGCGCCAGCAGCCGGACCCACGACAGGAGCTCCTACAATGAGCAGTTCTTC CASSRTHDRSSYNEQFF TRBJ2-1 NA NA TRBV5-1
TGTGCCAGCAGCTTATTGCGGAGCACAGATACGCAGTATTTT CASSLLRSTDTQYF TRBJ2-3 NA NA TRBV7-2
TGTGCCAGCTCACCATTCCAGTCAGGGGAAGAAAAACTGTTTTTT CASSPFQSGEEKLFF TRBJ1-4 NA NA TRBV18
TGTGCCAGCAGTCCCCGACTGAACGCGGAGACCCAGTCCTTC CASSPRLNAETQSF TRBJ2-5 NA NA TRBV28
TGCGCCAGCAGCTTGCTCGACGGAGTGAACACTGAAGCTTTCTTT CASSLLDGVNTEAFF TRBJ1-1 NA NA TRBV5-1
TGCAGCGAGGCAGGGCGGGTGAACACTGAAGCTTTCTTT CSEAGRVNTEAFF TRBJ1-1 NA NA TRBV20-1
TGCAGTGCCCCCTCCCCCGGGGATACGCAGTGTTTT CSAPSPGDTQCF TRBJ2-3 NA once TRBV20-1
TGCAGTGCTAGCCCTAGCCTGGGCACAGATACGCAGTATTTT CSASPSLGTDTQYF TRBJ2-3 NA NA TRBV20-1
TGTGCCAGCAGCCGACCGGGACTGGGTGCTGAAAAACTGTTTTTT CASSRPGLGAEKLFF TRBJ1-4 NA few TRBV25-1
TGCAGTGCCCCTAGGGCGGGAGGAGACAATGAGCAGTTCTTC CSAPRAGGDNEQFF TRBJ2-1 TRBD2 NA TRBV20-1
TGTGCCACCAGCTTCCCAAGGGGACTAGCGGCCCAAGAGACCCAGTACTTC CATSFPRGLAAQETQYF TRBJ2-5 TRBD2 many TRBV15
TGTGCCAGCGGGGGCTACAATGAGCAGTTCTTC CASGGYNEQFF TRBJ2-1 NA NA TRBV28
TGTGCCAGCAGCGTTACTGTATTTGAAAAACTGTTTTTT CASSVTVFEKLFF TRBJ1-4 NA few TRBV7-2
TGTGCCAGCAGCAGAACCGGGATGGTATACAGTGAGCAGTTCTTC CASSRTGMVYSEQFF TRBJ2-1 NA NA TRBV7-3
TGCAGCGTTGGCCTGGGAGGGGATATCGGTGGCTACACCTTC CSVGLGGDIGGYTF TRBJ1-2 NA NA TRBV29-1
TGTGCCAGCAGCCTCGACAGCCGGACGACCTATGACTACACCTTC CASSLDSRTTYDYTF TRBJ1-2 NA NA TRBV14